This is a list of T cell receptor beta chains from one sample in a study of blood T cells in healthy people across ages. A single record per CDR3 protein comes from TCRdb applying MiXCR to the 5' RACE reads. Here the sample spans about 1.1 million distinct CDR3 sequences, more than 30% being singletons. Sequencing was performed on blood. These receptors were obtained from a man between 18 and 35 years old in good health. Each CDR3 is given with its conserved first and last residue. Fields, in order: V gene, D gene, clone size, CDR3 length, J gene, CDR3 protein, CDR3 DNA. The D gene is left open where the match is weak. Some rows mark clone size as missing; the rest say once, few, many or name a class of expanded clone.

TRBV4-2	TRBD1	few	16	TRBJ2-1	CASSPSTGTGYYEQFF	TGTGCCAGCAGCCCCTCAACCGGGACAGGGTATTATGAGCAGTTCTTC
TRBV12-3/TRBV12-4	NA	few	16	TRBJ1-1	CASSSPQQGPGTEAFF	TGTGCCAGCAGTTCACCACAACAGGGTCCGGGTACTGAAGCTTTCTTT
TRBV9	NA	few	13	TRBJ2-5	CASSSPGSETQYF	TGTGCCAGCAGCTCCCCGGGGTCAGAGACCCAGTACTTC
TRBV5-5	TRBD1	NA	15	TRBJ2-2	CASRHGQGYTGELFF	TGTGCCAGCAGACATGGACAGGGTTACACCGGGGAGCTGTTTTTT
TRBV20-1	NA	NA	16	TRBJ1-2	CSASGAGRVTNYGYTF	TGCAGTGCTAGTGGCGCAGGCAGAGTTACTAACTATGGCTACACCTTC
TRBV20-1	NA	NA	13	TRBJ1-1	CSAKERRNTEAFF	TGCAGTGCTAAGGAGAGAAGGAACACTGAAGCTTTCTTT
TRBV7-8	NA	many	20	TRBJ2-3	CASSLNRAGSSIVYTDTQYF	TGTGCCAGCAGCTTAAATCGTGCGGGCTCATCTATAGTATACACAGATACGCAGTATTTT
TRBV29-1	TRBD1	few	12	TRBJ1-2	CSAEGQTYGYTF	TGCAGCGCCGAGGGACAGACCTATGGCTACACCTTC
TRBV20-1	TRBD1	NA	19	TRBJ2-4	CSARPDRGPWFRVVNIQYF	TGCAGTGCTAGGCCCGACAGGGGGCCCTGGTTTCGGGTTGTAAACATTCAGTACTTC
TRBV4-1	NA	once	17	TRBJ2-3	CASSQVGGQPNSDTQYF	TGCGCCAGCAGCCAAGTCGGCGGCCAGCCAAACTCAGATACGCAGTATTTT